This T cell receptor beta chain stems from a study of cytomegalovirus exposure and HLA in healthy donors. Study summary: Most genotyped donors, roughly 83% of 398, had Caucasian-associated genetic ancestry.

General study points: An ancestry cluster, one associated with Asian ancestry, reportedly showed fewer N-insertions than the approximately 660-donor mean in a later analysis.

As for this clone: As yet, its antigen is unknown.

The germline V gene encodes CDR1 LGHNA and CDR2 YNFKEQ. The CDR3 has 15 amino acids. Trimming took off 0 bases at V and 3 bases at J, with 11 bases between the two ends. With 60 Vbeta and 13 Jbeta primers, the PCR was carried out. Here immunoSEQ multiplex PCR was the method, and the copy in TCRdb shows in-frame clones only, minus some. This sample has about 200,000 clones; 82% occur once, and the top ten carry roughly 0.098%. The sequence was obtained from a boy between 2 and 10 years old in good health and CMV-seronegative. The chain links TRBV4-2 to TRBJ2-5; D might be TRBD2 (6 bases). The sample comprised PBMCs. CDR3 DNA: TGTGCCAGCAGCCAAGATTATGGCGGGGAAGAGACCCAGTACTTC. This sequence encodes CASSQDYGGEETQYF.